These T cell receptor beta chains were read from a single sample in a study of identical twins. TCRdb reprocessed the 5' RACE reads via MiXCR and lists one record per CDR3 protein. Of fewer than 900,000 distinct CDR3 sequences listed, 21% are singletons. These same records also appear under a second study, on T cells expressing NK-cell markers.

The sequencing input was PBMCs. These receptors were collected from a woman in her late teens or twenties in good health. The CDR3 runs from the conserved cysteine through the conserved F or W. The D gene is left open where the match is weak. Some rows mark clone size as missing; the rest say once, few, many or name a class of expanded clone.

>TRBJ2-5|many|TRBV9|NA
CASSVSQQETQYF
TGTGCCAGCAGCGTATCCCAACAAGAGACCCAGTACTTC
>TRBJ2-1|NA|TRBV12-3/TRBV12-4|TRBD2
CASSLALTSGSLGGSYNEQFF
TGTGCCAGCAGTTTAGCATTGACTAGCGGGAGCCTAGGGGGTTCCTACAATGAGCAGTTCTTC
>TRBJ2-1|NA|TRBV6-5|TRBD1
CASSSTDRGSYNEQFF
TGTGCCAGCAGTTCCACCGACAGGGGATCCTACAATGAGCAGTTCTTC
>TRBJ1-1|few|TRBV7-9|NA
CASSLRTSGNTEAFF
TGTGCCAGCAGCTTACGGACTTCCGGGAACACTGAAGCTTTCTTT
>TRBJ2-1|NA|TRBV7-2|TRBD2
CASSRVAGGVNEQFF
TGTGCCAGCAGCCGTGTGGCGGGAGGTGTGAATGAGCAGTTCTTC
>TRBJ2-1|NA|TRBV4-3|TRBD2
CASSQVAGARDEQFF
TGCGCCAGCAGCCAAGTTGCGGGAGCGAGGGATGAGCAGTTCTTC
>TRBJ2-1|many|TRBV10-3|TRBD2
CAISEREGYNEQFF
TGTGCCATCAGTGAGCGGGAGGGTTACAATGAGCAGTTCTTC
>TRBJ2-7|NA|TRBV11-2|TRBD2
CASSSLSSSGRTVDYEQYF
TGTGCCAGCAGCTCTCTCTCGAGTAGCGGGAGAACCGTCGACTACGAGCAGTACTTC
>TRBJ1-1|NA|TRBV19|NA
CASSIRVWGTEAFF
TGTGCCAGTAGTATTAGGGTCTGGGGGACTGAAGCTTTCTTT
>TRBJ2-3|few|TRBV7-2|TRBD2
CASSYTSGRVADTQYF
TGTGCCAGCAGCTATACTAGCGGGAGGGTCGCAGATACGCAGTATTTT
>TRBJ2-1|NA|TRBV5-1|TRBD2
CASSLETSGGYNEQFF
TGCGCCAGCAGCTTGGAAACTAGCGGGGGCTACAATGAGCAGTTCTTC
>TRBJ1-2|once|TRBV14|NA
CASSQGIRYGYTF
TGTGCCAGCAGCCAAGGAATCAGATATGGCTACACCTTC
>TRBJ2-5|few|TRBV20-1|NA
CSATRRGQHQETQYF
TGCAGTGCCACCCGGCGCGGACAGCACCAAGAGACCCAGTACTTC
>TRBJ2-3|NA|TRBV24-1|NA
CATSDGTDTQYF
TGTGCCACCTCGGACGGCACAGATACGCAGTATTTT
>TRBJ2-7|few|TRBV5-1|TRBD1
CASSWDRFNEQYF
TGCGCCAGCAGCTGGGACAGGTTCAACGAGCAGTACTTC
>TRBJ2-7|few|TRBV6-5|NA
CASSWNSEQYF
TGTGCCAGCAGTTGGAACAGCGAGCAGTACTTC
>TRBJ1-1|NA|TRBV12-3/TRBV12-4|NA
CASTVMNTEAFF
TGTGCCAGCACCGTCATGAACACTGAAGCTTTCTTT
>TRBJ2-1|NA|TRBV6-5|NA
CASSYSDVHSSYNEQFF
TGTGCCAGCAGTTACTCCGACGTTCACAGCTCCTACAATGAGCAGTTCTTC
>TRBJ2-3|few|TRBV9|NA
CASSVGPLPPDTQYF
TGTGCCAGCAGCGTAGGACCACTCCCCCCAGATACGCAGTATTTT
>TRBJ2-1|NA|TRBV14|TRBD2
CASRKAGGQYNEQFF
TGTGCCAGCAGGAAAGCGGGGGGACAATACAATGAGCAGTTCTTC
>TRBJ2-1|NA|TRBV9|NA
CASSAQADSYNEQFF
TGTGCCAGCAGCGCACAAGCCGACAGCTACAATGAGCAGTTCTTC
>TRBJ2-7|NA|TRBV20-1|NA
CSATRTPWQYF
TGCAGTGCCACACGGACCCCTTGGCAGTACTTC
>TRBJ1-1|NA|TRBV12-3/TRBV12-4|TRBD1
CASTQGAINTEAFF
TGTGCCAGCACACAGGGGGCTATCAACACTGAAGCTTTCTTT
>TRBJ2-1|many|TRBV20-1|NA
CSARDPWDNEQFF
TGCAGTGCTAGGGACCCCTGGGACAATGAGCAGTTCTTC
>TRBJ2-1|NA|TRBV27|NA
CASSMSRAEQFF
TGTGCCAGCAGTATGAGCCGGGCAGAGCAGTTCTTC
>TRBJ2-1|many|TRBV29-1|NA
CSAEKTRYNEQFF
TGCAGCGCCGAAAAGACTAGATACAATGAGCAGTTCTTC
>TRBJ1-6|NA|TRBV5-5|NA
CASIKTNNSPLHF
TGTGCCAGCATCAAGACCAATAATTCACCCCTCCACTTT
>TRBJ2-3|NA|TRBV9|TRBD1
CASSSQQGGTDTQYF
TGTGCCAGCAGCTCCCAACAGGGGGGCACAGATACGCAGTATTTT
>TRBJ2-4|NA|TRBV7-2|NA
CASSSGASGFIQYF
TGTGCCAGCAGCTCGGGGGCTAGCGGTTTCATTCAGTACTTC
>TRBJ2-1|NA|TRBV20-1|TRBD1
CSARVPGQSYNEQFF
TGCAGTGCTAGAGTACCGGGACAGTCCTACAATGAGCAGTTCTTC
>TRBJ2-5|few|TRBV29-1|NA
CSVRRGGETQYF
TGCAGCGTCAGGAGGGGGGGAGAGACCCAGTACTTC
>TRBJ2-7|few|TRBV7-2|NA
CASSPLQGYEQYF
TGTGCCAGCAGCCCCTTACAGGGTTACGAGCAGTACTTC
>TRBJ2-5|NA|TRBV5-1|NA
CASSTTGTATGTQYF
TGCGCCAGCAGCACAACCGGGACCGCGACGGGGACCCAGTACTTC
>TRBJ2-7|few|TRBV3-1|NA
CASSQARLRKDEQYF
TGTGCCAGCAGCCAAGCTCGCCTTCGGAAAGACGAGCAGTACTTC
>TRBJ2-3|NA|TRBV5-6|NA
CASRIRDTQYF
TGTGCCAGCAGAATACGTGATACGCAGTATTTT
>TRBJ2-1|few|TRBV11-2|TRBD2
CASSLRLAGASYNEQFF
TGTGCCAGCAGCTTAAGGCTAGCGGGAGCTTCCTACAATGAGCAGTTCTTC
>TRBJ2-4|few|TRBV10-1|NA
CASSTRSIQAEEAKNIQYF
TGCGCCAGCAGTACCAGAAGTATACAGGCTGAGGAAGCCAAAAACATTCAGTACTTC
>TRBJ2-5|NA|TRBV13|TRBD2
CASSLSGGSRQETQYF
TGTGCCAGCAGCTTATCGGGAGGGAGTAGGCAAGAGACCCAGTACTTC
>TRBJ2-2|few|TRBV29-1|NA
CSVEGLGGGELFF
TGCAGCGTTGAGGGACTTGGGGGTGGGGAGCTGTTTTTT
>TRBJ2-3|few|TRBV12-3/TRBV12-4|TRBD2
CFPQTSGRGTDTQYF
TGCTTCCCTCAGACTAGCGGGAGGGGCACAGATACGCAGTATTTT
>TRBJ2-1|few|TRBV20-1|NA
CSARHSYNEQFF
TGCAGTGCTCGTCACTCCTACAATGAGCAGTTCTTC
>TRBJ2-7|many|TRBV3-1|TRBD2
CASSQDTASGGYYEQYF
TGTGCCAGCAGCCAAGATACGGCTAGCGGGGGGTACTACGAGCAGTACTTC
>TRBJ2-1|few|TRBV7-2|NA
CASSLSSWDRFF
TGTGCCAGCAGCTTGAGTAGCTGGGACCGGTTCTTC
>TRBJ2-2|few|TRBV12-3/TRBV12-4|TRBD2
CASSPSGTGTGELFF
TGTGCCAGCAGCCCTAGCGGGACCGGAACCGGGGAGCTGTTTTTT
>TRBJ2-6|NA|TRBV5-1|NA
CASSRRLFSGANVLTF
TGCGCCAGCAGCCGACGGCTTTTCTCTGGGGCCAACGTCCTGACTTTC
>TRBJ2-1|NA|TRBV5-1|NA
CASRITPGNEQFF
TGCGCCAGCAGGATCACCCCTGGAAATGAGCAGTTCTTC
>TRBJ2-5|NA|TRBV29-1|TRBD2
CSASGASGRGTQYF
TGCAGCGCTTCAGGGGCGAGCGGGAGAGGGACCCAGTACTTC
>TRBJ2-3|NA|TRBV20-1|NA
CSAFGTLTSTDTQYF
TGCAGTGCCTTTGGGACTCTCACTAGCACAGATACGCAGTATTTT
>TRBJ2-5|few|TRBV20-1|TRBD2
CSARGPGGYQETQYF
TGCAGTGCTAGGGGACCGGGGGGGTACCAAGAGACCCAGTACTTC
>TRBJ2-2|few|TRBV10-3|NA
CAIRDKNTGELFF
TGTGCCATCAGGGACAAGAACACCGGGGAGCTGTTTTTT
>TRBJ1-3|NA|TRBV29-1|NA
CSVAPRGGNTIYF
TGCAGCGTTGCCCCACGGGGAGGAAACACCATATATTTT
>TRBJ1-1|NA|TRBV20-1|TRBD1
CSARGDREGTEAFF
TGCAGTGCTAGGGGGGACAGGGAGGGCACTGAAGCTTTCTTT
>TRBJ2-1|few|TRBV20-1|TRBD1
CSARVLARGSEQFF
TGCAGTGCTAGAGTCTTAGCCAGGGGGTCTGAGCAGTTCTTC
>TRBJ2-5|NA|TRBV12-3/TRBV12-4|TRBD2
CASSLNPGGKETQYF
TGTGCCAGCAGTTTAAATCCGGGAGGTAAAGAGACCCAGTACTTC